This T cell receptor (beta chain) appears in the sequencing data of a study of regulatory T cells in long-lasting Graves disease. Study-level findings and limits: Sample size was small, which may have lowered accuracy.

This clonotype was detected a few times. The antigen is not known. Both iRepertoire HTBI primers and Arm-PCR of CDR3 regions were used to build the TCR beta libraries. One entry per CDR3 protein results from TCRdb running MiXCR on the multiplex PCR reads. This table has approximately 400,000 distinct CDR3 sequences, about 23% appearing once. Looked up from germline, CDR1 is WSHSY and CDR2 is SAAADI. The CDR3 sequence is 14 residues long. V lost 4 bases and J 7 bases, leaving 17 bases between the germline ends. Time point: persistent/refractory GD, antithyroid drugs over 5 years with positive TRAb. Scientists built the TCR library using RNA that was extracted from PBMCs. From each patient, around 8.7 milliliters of peripheral blood was drawn and collected into an EDTA anticoagulant tube.

The chain uses TRBV10-2 and TRBJ2-7; D is ambiguous. This clonotype originated in a woman aged 40 to 49 with Graves disease. The sample consisted of peripheral blood mononuclear cells (PBMCs), taken when the disease was refractory, from a patient treated with antithyroid drugs. In DNA, the CDR3 is TGCGCCAGCAGTGGGTCTGTACGCTTGAGGGAGCAGTACTTC. Translation: CASSGSVRLREQYF.